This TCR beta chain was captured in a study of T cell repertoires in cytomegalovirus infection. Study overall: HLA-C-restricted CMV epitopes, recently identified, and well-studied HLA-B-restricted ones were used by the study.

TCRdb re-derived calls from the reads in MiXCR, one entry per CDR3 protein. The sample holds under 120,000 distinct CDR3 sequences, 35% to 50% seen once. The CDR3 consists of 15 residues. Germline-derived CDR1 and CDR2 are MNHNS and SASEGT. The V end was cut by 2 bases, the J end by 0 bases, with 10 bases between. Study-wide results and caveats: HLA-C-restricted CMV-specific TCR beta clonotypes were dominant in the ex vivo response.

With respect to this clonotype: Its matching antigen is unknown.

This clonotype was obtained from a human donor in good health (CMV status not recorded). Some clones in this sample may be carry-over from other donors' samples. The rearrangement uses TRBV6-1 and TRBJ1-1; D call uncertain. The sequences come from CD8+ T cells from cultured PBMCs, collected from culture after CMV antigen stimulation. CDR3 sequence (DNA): TGTGCCAGCAGTGAAAACAGACTGATGAACACTGAAGCTTTCTTT. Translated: CASSENRLMNTEAFF.